This T cell receptor (beta chain) was sequenced during a study of glioma-infiltrating T cells. Study-level results: Tissue and blood shared very few CDR3 sequences. Gliomas, especially low-grade, showed above-expected tissue-blood divergence; non-neoplastic patients showed below.

The CDR3 consists of 15 residues. The germline V gene has CDR1 SGHTA and CDR2 FQGNSA. The V gene lost 1 base and the J gene lost 6 bases, with 13 bases spanning the gap. The iRepertoire nested amplicon-rescue multiplex PCR amplified TCR alpha and beta CDR3s from RNA. One-step reverse transcription and amplification started from around 100-400 ng of tissue mRNA or PBMC total RNA. MiXCR was run by TCRdb on the multiplex PCR reads, yielding one entry per CDR3 protein. The data contain 100,000 to 150,000 distinct CDR3 sequences, about 25% of them singletons. Comment on this clonotype: The antigen is unknown.

The gene calls are TRBV7-2 and TRBJ2-1; either TRBD1 or TRBD2 may fit D (6 bases each). The sequenced sample was glioma tissue, nonneoplastic brain tissue, or PBMCs (not recorded which). The clonotype comes from a human donor with low-grade glioma or glioblastoma, undergoing nonglioma brain surgery, or in good health (not recorded which). DNA of the CDR3: TGTGCCAGCAGCTTAGACGGGGGCCAGCTCAATGAGCAGTTCTTC. Amino acids: CASSLDGGQLNEQFF.